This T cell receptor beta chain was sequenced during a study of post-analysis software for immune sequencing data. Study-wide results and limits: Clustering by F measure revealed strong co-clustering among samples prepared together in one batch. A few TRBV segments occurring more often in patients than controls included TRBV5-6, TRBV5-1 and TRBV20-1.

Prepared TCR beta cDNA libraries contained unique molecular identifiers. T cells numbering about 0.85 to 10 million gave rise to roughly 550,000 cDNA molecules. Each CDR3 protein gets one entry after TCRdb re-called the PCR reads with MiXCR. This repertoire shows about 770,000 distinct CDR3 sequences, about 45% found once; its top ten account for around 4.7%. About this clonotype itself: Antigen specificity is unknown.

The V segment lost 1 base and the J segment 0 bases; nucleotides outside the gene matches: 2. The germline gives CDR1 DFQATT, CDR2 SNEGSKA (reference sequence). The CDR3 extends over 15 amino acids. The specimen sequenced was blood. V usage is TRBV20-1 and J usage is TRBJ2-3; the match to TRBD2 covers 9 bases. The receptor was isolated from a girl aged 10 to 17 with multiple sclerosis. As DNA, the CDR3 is TGCAGTGCTAGAGGCGGACTAGCGAGCACAGATACGCAGTATTTT. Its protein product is CSARGGLASTDTQYF.